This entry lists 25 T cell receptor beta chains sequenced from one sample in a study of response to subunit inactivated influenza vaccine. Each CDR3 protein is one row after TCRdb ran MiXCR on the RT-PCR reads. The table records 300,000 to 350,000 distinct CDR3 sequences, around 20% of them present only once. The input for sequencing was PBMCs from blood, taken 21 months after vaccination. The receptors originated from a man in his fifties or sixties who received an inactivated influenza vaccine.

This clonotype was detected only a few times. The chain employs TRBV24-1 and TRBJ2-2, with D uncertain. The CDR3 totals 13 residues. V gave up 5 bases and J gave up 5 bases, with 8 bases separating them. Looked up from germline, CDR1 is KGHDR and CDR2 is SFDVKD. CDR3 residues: CATSVGRTGELFF. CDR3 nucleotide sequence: TGTGCCACCAGTGTAGGAAGGACCGGGGAGCTGTTTTTT.

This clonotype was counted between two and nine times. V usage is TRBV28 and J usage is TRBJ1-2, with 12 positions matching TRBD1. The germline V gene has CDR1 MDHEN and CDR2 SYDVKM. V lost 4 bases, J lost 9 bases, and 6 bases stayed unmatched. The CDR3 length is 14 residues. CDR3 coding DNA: TGTGCCAGCAGTTGGGGACAGGGGGCGTTTCGCTACACCTTC. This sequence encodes CASSWGQGAFRYTF.

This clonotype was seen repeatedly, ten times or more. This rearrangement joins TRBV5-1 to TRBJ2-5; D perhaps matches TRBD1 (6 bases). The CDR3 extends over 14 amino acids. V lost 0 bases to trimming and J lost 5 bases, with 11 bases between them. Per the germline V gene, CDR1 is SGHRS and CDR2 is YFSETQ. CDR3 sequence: CASSLDAGEETQYF. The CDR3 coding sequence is TGCGCCAGCAGCTTGGATGCAGGGGAGGAGACCCAGTACTTC.

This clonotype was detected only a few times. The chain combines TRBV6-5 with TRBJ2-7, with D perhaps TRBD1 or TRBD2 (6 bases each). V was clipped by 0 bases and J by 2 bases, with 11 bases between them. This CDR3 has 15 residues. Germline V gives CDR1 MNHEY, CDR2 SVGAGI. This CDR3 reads CASSYSTGAPYEQYF. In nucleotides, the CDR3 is TGTGCCAGCAGTTACTCTACGGGGGCACCCTACGAGCAGTACTTC.

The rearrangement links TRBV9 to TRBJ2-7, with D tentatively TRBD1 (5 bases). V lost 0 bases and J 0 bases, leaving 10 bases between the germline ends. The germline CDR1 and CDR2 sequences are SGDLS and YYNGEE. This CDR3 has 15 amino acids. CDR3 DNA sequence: TGTGCCAGCAGCGTAGGTCAGGGTTACTCCTACGAGCAGTACTTC. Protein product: CASSVGQGYSYEQYF. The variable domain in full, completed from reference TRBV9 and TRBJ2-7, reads DSGVTQTPKHLITATGQRVTLRCSPRSGDLSVYWYQQSLDQGLQFLIQYYNGEERAKGNILERFSAQQFPDLHSELNLSSLELGDSALYFCASSVGQGYSYEQYFGPGTRLTVT.

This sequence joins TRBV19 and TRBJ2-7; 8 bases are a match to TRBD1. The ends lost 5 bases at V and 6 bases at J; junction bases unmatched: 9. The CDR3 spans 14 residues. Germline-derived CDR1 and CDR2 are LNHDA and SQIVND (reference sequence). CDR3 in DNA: TGTGCCAGTAGTGGCCCAGGGGGCACAGCCGAGCAGTACTTC. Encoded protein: CASSGPGGTAEQYF.

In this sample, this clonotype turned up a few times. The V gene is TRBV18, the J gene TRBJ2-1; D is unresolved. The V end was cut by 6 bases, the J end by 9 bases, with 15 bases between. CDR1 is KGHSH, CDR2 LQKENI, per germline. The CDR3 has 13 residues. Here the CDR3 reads CASSERESGEQFF. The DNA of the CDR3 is TGTGCCAGCTCGGAAAGGGAAAGTGGTGAGCAGTTCTTC.

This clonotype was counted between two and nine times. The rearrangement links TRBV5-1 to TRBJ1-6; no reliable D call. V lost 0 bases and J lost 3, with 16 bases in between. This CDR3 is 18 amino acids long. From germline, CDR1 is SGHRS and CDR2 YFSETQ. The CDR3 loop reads CASSLEWVWIRYNSPLHF. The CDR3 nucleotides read TGCGCCAGCAGCTTGGAATGGGTGTGGATCCGCTATAATTCACCCCTCCACTTT.

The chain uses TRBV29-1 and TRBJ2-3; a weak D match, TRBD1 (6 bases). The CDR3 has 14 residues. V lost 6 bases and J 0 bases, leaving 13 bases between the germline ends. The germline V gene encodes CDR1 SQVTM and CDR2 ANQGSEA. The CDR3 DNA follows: TGCAGCGTGGGGAAGGACAGAAGCACAGATACGCAGTATTTT. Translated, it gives CSVGKDRSTDTQYF.

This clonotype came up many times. In DNA form, the CDR3 reads TGTGCCAGCAGTCTTTTTACCCCAGGGTCCTATGGCTACACCTTC. Its translation: CASSLFTPGSYGYTF. V gene TRBV28 combines with J gene TRBJ1-2, with TRBD1 as a possible D gene (5 bases). The germline gives CDR1 MDHEN, CDR2 SYDVKM. The V and J ends lost 5 bases and 4 bases respectively, with 17 bases between them. The CDR3 is 15 residues long.

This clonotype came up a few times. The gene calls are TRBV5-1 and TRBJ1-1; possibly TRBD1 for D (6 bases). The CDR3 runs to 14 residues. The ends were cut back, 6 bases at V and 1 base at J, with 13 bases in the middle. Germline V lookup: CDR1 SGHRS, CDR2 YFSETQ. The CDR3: CASKQGLPNTEAFF. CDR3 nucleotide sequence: TGCGCCAGCAAACAGGGACTCCCGAACACTGAAGCTTTCTTT.

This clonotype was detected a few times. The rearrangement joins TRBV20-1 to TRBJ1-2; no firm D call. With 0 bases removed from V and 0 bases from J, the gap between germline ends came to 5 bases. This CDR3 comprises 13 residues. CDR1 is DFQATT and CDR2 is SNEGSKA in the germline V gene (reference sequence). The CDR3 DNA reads TGCAGTGCTAGAGATGCGACTAACTATGGCTACACCTTC. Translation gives CSARDATNYGYTF.

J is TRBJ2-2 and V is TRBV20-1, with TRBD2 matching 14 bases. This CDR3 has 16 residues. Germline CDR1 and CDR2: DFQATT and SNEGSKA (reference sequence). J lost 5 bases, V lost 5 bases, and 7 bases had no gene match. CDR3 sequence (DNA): TGCAGTGCTCCGGGACTAGCGGGAGCTGGAACCGGGGAGCTGTTTTTT. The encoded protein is CSAPGLAGAGTGELFF.

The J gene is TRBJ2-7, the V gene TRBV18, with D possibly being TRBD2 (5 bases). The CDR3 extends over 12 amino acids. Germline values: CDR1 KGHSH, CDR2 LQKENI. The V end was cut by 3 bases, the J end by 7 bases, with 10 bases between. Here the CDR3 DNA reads TGTGCCAGCTCACCCGAAACTAGAGAGCAGTACTTC. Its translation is CASSPETREQYF.

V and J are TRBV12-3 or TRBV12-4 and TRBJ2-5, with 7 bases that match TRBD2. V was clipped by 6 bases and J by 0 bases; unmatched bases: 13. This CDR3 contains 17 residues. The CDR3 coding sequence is TGTGCCAGCAGGTCCACGGCGGGGAGGGCCGACCAAGAGACCCAGTACTTC. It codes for CASRSTAGRADQETQYF.

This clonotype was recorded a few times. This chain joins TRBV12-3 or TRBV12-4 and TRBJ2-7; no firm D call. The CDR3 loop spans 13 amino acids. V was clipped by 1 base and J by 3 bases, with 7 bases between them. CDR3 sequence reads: CASSLDISYEQYF. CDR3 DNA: TGTGCCAGCAGTTTAGACATCAGCTACGAGCAGTACTTC.

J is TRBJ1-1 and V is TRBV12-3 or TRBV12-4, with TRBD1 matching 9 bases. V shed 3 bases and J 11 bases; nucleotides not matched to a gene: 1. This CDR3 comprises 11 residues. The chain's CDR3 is CASSFGQGAFF. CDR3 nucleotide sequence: TGTGCCAGCAGTTTTGGACAGGGGGCTTTCTTT.

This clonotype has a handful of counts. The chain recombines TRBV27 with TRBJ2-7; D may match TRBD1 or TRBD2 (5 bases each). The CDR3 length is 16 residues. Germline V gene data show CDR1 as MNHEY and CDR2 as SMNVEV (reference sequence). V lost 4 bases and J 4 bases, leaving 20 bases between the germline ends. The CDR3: CASSWDGFLAEYEQYF. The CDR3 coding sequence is TGTGCCAGCAGTTGGGACGGTTTTCTAGCTGAGTACGAGCAGTACTTC.

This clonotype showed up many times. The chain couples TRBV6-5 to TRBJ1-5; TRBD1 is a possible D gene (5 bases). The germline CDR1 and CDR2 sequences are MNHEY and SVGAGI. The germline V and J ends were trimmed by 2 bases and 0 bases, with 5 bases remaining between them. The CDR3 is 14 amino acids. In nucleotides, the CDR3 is TGTGCCAGCAGTTACACAGGTAGCAATCAGCCCCAGCATTTT. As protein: CASSYTGSNQPQHF.

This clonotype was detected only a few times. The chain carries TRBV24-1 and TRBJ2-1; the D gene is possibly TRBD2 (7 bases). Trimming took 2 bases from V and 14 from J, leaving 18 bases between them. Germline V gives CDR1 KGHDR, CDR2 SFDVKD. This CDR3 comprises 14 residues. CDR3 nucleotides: TGTGCCACCAGTGATTCCCCTACTAGGGAGGGGGAGTTCTTC. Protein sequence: CATSDSPTREGEFF.

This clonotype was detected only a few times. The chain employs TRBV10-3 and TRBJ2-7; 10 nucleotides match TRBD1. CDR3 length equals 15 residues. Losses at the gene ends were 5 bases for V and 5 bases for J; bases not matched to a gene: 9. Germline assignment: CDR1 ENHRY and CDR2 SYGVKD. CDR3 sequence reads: CAISLKDRGMHEQYF. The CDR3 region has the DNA TGTGCCATCAGTCTTAAGGACAGGGGGATGCACGAGCAGTACTTC.

CDR3 amino acids: CASRGDSDNEKLFF. CDR3 sequence (DNA): TGTGCCAGCAGGGGGGACAGCGACAATGAAAAACTGTTTTTT. The chain uses TRBV6-1 and TRBJ1-4; the match to TRBD1 covers 7 bases. This CDR3 is 14 amino acids long. J gave up 5 bases and V 6 bases, and 6 bases lay outside the gene matches. CDR1 and CDR2 from the germline V gene are MNHNS and SASEGT.

DNA of the CDR3: TGTGCCAGCAGCCTAGGACAGGGTCGGGTGAACACTGAAGCTTTCTTT. It codes for CASSLGQGRVNTEAFF. The chain has TRBV5-5 and TRBJ1-1, with 8 bases lining up with TRBD1. The CDR3 is made up of 16 amino acids. The ends lost 4 bases at V and 0 bases at J; junction bases unmatched: 8. Germline CDR1 is SGHKS and CDR2 is YYEKEE (reference sequence).

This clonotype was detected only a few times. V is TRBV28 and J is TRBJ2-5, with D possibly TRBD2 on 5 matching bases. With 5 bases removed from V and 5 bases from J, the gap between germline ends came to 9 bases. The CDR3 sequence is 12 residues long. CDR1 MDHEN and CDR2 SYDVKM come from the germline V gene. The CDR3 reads CASSGPGETQYF. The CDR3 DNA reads TGTGCCAGCAGTGGGCCGGGGGAGACCCAGTACTTC.

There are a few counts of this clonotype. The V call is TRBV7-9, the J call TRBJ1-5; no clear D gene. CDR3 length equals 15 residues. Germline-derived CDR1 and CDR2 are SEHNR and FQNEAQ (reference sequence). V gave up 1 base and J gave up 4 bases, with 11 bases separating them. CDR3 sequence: CASSLGGPGNQPQHF. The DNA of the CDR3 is TGTGCCAGCAGCTTAGGGGGTCCCGGTAATCAGCCCCAGCATTTT. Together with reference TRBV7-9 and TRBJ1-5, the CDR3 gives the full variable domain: DTGVSQNPRHKITKRGQNVTFRCDPISEHNRLYWYRQTLGQGPEFLTYFQNEAQLEKSRLLSDRFSAERPKGSFSTLEIQRTEQGDSAMYLCASSLGGPGNQPQHFGDGTRLSIL.